This is a list of T cell receptor beta chains from one sample in a study of OX40 agonist ivuxolimab in advanced cancers. Sequenced by immunoSEQ multiplex PCR; TCRdb stores in-frame clones only, minus some. The sample has approximately 66,000 clones, over 80% seen once. Specimen: CD4+ or CD8+ T cells sorted from blood, collected in a trial of the OX40 agonist ivuxolimab. The receptor set was obtained from an adult with an advanced solid tumor such as melanoma, head and neck, liver or kidney cancer. CDR3s include the opening cysteine and the closing phenylalanine or tryptophan. A D gene is named only where the DNA matches it firmly. Clone size is not always given. Where it is, it says once, few, many or a class for expanded clones.

d_gene: TRBD2
j_gene: TRBJ2-3
abundance: -
v_gene: TRBV11-2
CDR3aa: CASSLEAGGPALQYF
CDR3nt: TGTGCCAGCAGCTTAGAGGCGGGGGGGCCAGCTTTGCAGTATTTT

d_gene: -
j_gene: TRBJ2-7
abundance: -
v_gene: TRBV5-1
CDR3aa: CASSLETGSLYEQYF
CDR3nt: TGCGCCAGCAGCTTGGAAACAGGGAGTCTTTACGAGCAGTACTTC

d_gene: -
j_gene: TRBJ2-2
abundance: -
v_gene: TRBV4-3
CDR3aa: CASSGGGLDTGELFF
CDR3nt: TGCGCCAGCAGCGGGGGCGGTTTGGACACCGGGGAGCTGTTTTTT

d_gene: -
j_gene: TRBJ1-1
abundance: many
v_gene: TRBV11-3
CDR3aa: CASSGVLNTEAFF
CDR3nt: TGTGCCAGCTCAGGGGTGCTGAACACTGAAGCTTTCTTT

d_gene: TRBD1
j_gene: TRBJ2-1
abundance: -
v_gene: TRBV4-3
CDR3aa: CASSPTGQASYNEQFF
CDR3nt: TGCGCCAGCAGCCCCACCGGACAGGCCAGTTACAATGAGCAGTTCTTC

d_gene: -
j_gene: TRBJ1-4
abundance: -
v_gene: TRBV6-5
CDR3aa: CASSKWDGEKLFF
CDR3nt: TGTGCCAGCAGCAAATGGGATGGTGAAAAACTGTTTTTT

d_gene: TRBD2
j_gene: TRBJ2-5
abundance: -
v_gene: TRBV10-3
CDR3aa: CATSGGPNIETQYF
CDR3nt: TGTGCCACGTCGGGGGGGCCGAATATAGAGACCCAGTACTTC

d_gene: -
j_gene: TRBJ2-7
abundance: -
v_gene: TRBV11-2
CDR3aa: CASSLGGTRTGEQYF
CDR3nt: TGTGCCAGCAGCTTAGGGGGGACACGCACGGGCGAGCAGTACTTC

d_gene: TRBD1
j_gene: TRBJ2-5
abundance: -
v_gene: TRBV19
CDR3aa: CARDRVYQETQYF
CDR3nt: TGTGCCAGAGACAGGGTATACCAAGAGACCCAGTACTTC

d_gene: TRBD1
j_gene: TRBJ2-7
abundance: -
v_gene: TRBV7-9
CDR3aa: CASSPPGQGWYEQYF
CDR3nt: TGTGCCAGCAGCCCACCGGGACAGGGGTGGTACGAGCAGTACTTC

d_gene: -
j_gene: TRBJ2-7
abundance: -
v_gene: TRBV7-2
CDR3aa: CASSVGPYEQYF
CDR3nt: TGTGCCAGCAGCGTGGGTCCCTACGAGCAGTACTTC

d_gene: TRBD1
j_gene: TRBJ1-2
abundance: -
v_gene: TRBV28
CDR3aa: CASSSGQGVGGYTF
CDR3nt: TGTGCCAGCAGTTCAGGACAGGGGGTCGGGGGCTACACCTTC

d_gene: -
j_gene: TRBJ2-5
abundance: once
v_gene: TRBV6-1
CDR3aa: CASSDPWDGRTDF
CDR3nt: TGTGCCAGCAGTGACCCCTGGGACGGTCGAACGGACTTC

d_gene: TRBD1
j_gene: TRBJ1-5
abundance: -
v_gene: TRBV5-8
CDR3aa: CASSLAVPGQANQPQHF
CDR3nt: TGTGCCAGCAGCTTGGCCGTCCCGGGACAGGCAAATCAGCCCCAGCATTTT

d_gene: -
j_gene: TRBJ2-5
abundance: -
v_gene: TRBV18
CDR3aa: CASSPISWETQYF
CDR3nt: TGTGCCAGCTCACCCATATCTTGGGAGACCCAGTACTTC

d_gene: -
j_gene: TRBJ2-2
abundance: -
v_gene: TRBV2
CDR3aa: CASPGTPGGTGELFF
CDR3nt: TGTGCCAGCCCCGGGACGCCTGGAGGCACCGGGGAGCTGTTTTTT

d_gene: -
j_gene: TRBJ2-3
abundance: -
v_gene: TRBV5-1
CDR3aa: CASKRGLITDTQYF
CDR3nt: TGCGCCAGCAAAAGGGGTTTGATCACAGATACGCAGTATTTT

d_gene: -
j_gene: TRBJ2-7
abundance: -
v_gene: TRBV7-3
CDR3aa: CASSLDGQRSYEQYF
CDR3nt: TGTGCCAGCAGCTTAGATGGACAGCGCTCCTACGAGCAGTACTTC

d_gene: -
j_gene: TRBJ1-4
abundance: -
v_gene: TRBV7-8
CDR3aa: CASSPRDPPTNEKLFF
CDR3nt: TGTGCCAGCAGCCCCCGTGACCCCCCAACTAATGAAAAACTGTTTTTT

d_gene: TRBD2
j_gene: TRBJ2-7
abundance: -
v_gene: TRBV19
CDR3aa: CASSIQTSGVYEQYF
CDR3nt: TGTGCCAGTAGTATACAGACTAGCGGAGTCTACGAGCAGTACTTC

d_gene: TRBD2
j_gene: TRBJ2-5
abundance: -
v_gene: TRBV11-3
CDR3aa: CASSSGTSGGFSETQYF
CDR3nt: TGTGCCAGCAGCTCCGGGACTAGCGGGGGCTTTTCCGAGACCCAGTACTTC

d_gene: TRBD1
j_gene: TRBJ1-1
abundance: -
v_gene: TRBV6-1
CDR3aa: CASSPGPNRGTEAFF
CDR3nt: TGTGCCAGCAGCCCAGGGCCAAACAGGGGCACTGAAGCTTTCTTT

d_gene: -
j_gene: TRBJ2-2
abundance: -
v_gene: TRBV7-3
CDR3aa: CASSSPGTGELFF
CDR3nt: TGTGCCAGCAGCTCCCCAGGGACCGGGGAGCTGTTTTTT

d_gene: TRBD1
j_gene: TRBJ1-5
abundance: -
v_gene: TRBV7-2
CDR3aa: CASSAEAGGFTQPQHF
CDR3nt: TGTGCCAGCAGCGCCGAAGCAGGGGGCTTTACCCAGCCCCAGCATTTT

d_gene: -
j_gene: TRBJ2-3
abundance: once
v_gene: TRBV28
CDR3aa: CAISRPLLGGGDTQYF
CDR3nt: TGTGCCATCTCCCGGCCCCTGTTGGGGGGCGGGGATACGCAGTATTTT

d_gene: -
j_gene: TRBJ1-5
abundance: -
v_gene: TRBV2
CDR3aa: CASSESGNQPQHF
CDR3nt: TGTGCCAGCAGTGAGTCGGGCAATCAGCCCCAGCATTTT

d_gene: -
j_gene: TRBJ2-3
abundance: -
v_gene: TRBV6-5
CDR3aa: CASSSTDTQYF
CDR3nt: TGTGCCAGCAGTTCCACAGATACGCAGTATTTT

d_gene: -
j_gene: TRBJ1-1
abundance: -
v_gene: TRBV28
CDR3aa: CASSTTGLNTEAFF
CDR3nt: TGTGCCAGCAGTACCACAGGGTTGAACACTGAAGCTTTCTTT

d_gene: TRBD2
j_gene: TRBJ2-1
abundance: -
v_gene: TRBV5-1
CDR3aa: CASSPTSGGARNEQFF
CDR3nt: TGCGCCAGCAGCCCGACTAGCGGGGGGGCCCGGAATGAGCAGTTCTTC

d_gene: -
j_gene: TRBJ2-3
abundance: -
v_gene: TRBV7-6
CDR3aa: CASSFGVTDTQYF
CDR3nt: TGTGCCAGCAGCTTCGGGGTCACAGATACGCAGTATTTT

d_gene: TRBD1
j_gene: TRBJ1-4
abundance: -
v_gene: TRBV11-2
CDR3aa: CASSSTTGSEKLFF
CDR3nt: TGTGCCAGCAGCTCCACGACAGGGAGTGAAAAACTGTTTTTT

d_gene: -
j_gene: TRBJ2-3
abundance: -
v_gene: TRBV5-6
CDR3aa: CASSAYTTGDPDTQYF
CDR3nt: TGTGCCAGCTCAGCTTATACAACGGGGGATCCAGATACGCAGTATTTT

d_gene: -
j_gene: TRBJ1-1
abundance: -
v_gene: TRBV28
CDR3aa: CASSLPGEHSEAFF
CDR3nt: TGTGCCAGCAGTCTCCCGGGGGAACACTCTGAAGCTTTCTTT

d_gene: -
j_gene: TRBJ2-1
abundance: few
v_gene: TRBV4-2
CDR3aa: CASSVEGPEQFF
CDR3nt: TGTGCCAGCAGTGTGGAAGGGCCTGAGCAGTTCTTC

d_gene: -
j_gene: TRBJ2-3
abundance: -
v_gene: TRBV7-2
CDR3aa: CASSLGYNTDTQYF
CDR3nt: TGTGCCAGCAGCTTAGGCTATAACACAGATACGCAGTATTTT

d_gene: -
j_gene: TRBJ1-6
abundance: -
v_gene: TRBV7-2
CDR3aa: CASSLVARTDSPLHF
CDR3nt: TGTGCCAGCAGCTTAGTCGCCAGGACCGATTCACCCCTCCACTTT